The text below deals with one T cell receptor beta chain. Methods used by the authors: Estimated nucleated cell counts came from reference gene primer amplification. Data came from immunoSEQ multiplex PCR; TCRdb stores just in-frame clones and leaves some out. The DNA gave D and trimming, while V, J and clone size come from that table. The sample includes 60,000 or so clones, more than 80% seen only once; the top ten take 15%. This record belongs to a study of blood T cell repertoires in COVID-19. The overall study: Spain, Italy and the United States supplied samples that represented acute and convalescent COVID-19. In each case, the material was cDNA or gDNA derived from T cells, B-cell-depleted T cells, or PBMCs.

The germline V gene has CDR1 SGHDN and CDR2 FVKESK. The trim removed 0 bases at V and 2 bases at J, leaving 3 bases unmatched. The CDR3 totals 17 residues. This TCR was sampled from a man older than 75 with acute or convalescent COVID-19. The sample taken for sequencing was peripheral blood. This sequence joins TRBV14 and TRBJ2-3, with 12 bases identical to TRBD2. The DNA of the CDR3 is TGTGCCAGCAGCCAAGATCGACTAGCGGGGGTCACAGATACGCAGTATTTT. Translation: CASSQDRLAGVTDTQYF.